This T cell receptor (beta chain) was documented in a study of blood T cell repertoires in COVID-19. Only in-frame clones appear in the TCRdb table, and some are missing; sequencing was by immunoSEQ multiplex PCR. The table records some 290,000 clones, roughly nine tenths of them present only once. Trimming removed 3 bases from V and 1 base from J, with 5 bases in between. The CDR3 runs 13 residues. CDR1 and CDR2 (germline): LNHDA, SQIVND (reference sequence). This sequence was found in a young woman with COVID-19, enrolled during active disease. The chain has TRBV19 and TRBJ2-3; D ambiguous. The sequenced sample was peripheral blood. CDR3 sequence: CASSMSGTDTQYF. In DNA, the CDR3 is TGTGCCAGTAGTATGTCCGGCACAGATACGCAGTATTTT.